The 20 T cell receptor beta chains reported below all come from one sample, sequenced in a study of blood T cells in healthy people across ages. PCR was performed a second time for about 7 to 11 cycles using a sample-barcoded 5' primer and a J-beta primer mix. TCRdb processed the 5' RACE reads anew with MiXCR; each CDR3 protein has one entry. The data show 1 million to 1.2 million distinct CDR3 sequences, with roughly two fifths seen just once and under 15% held by the top ten. Material: blood. These receptors all stem from a man younger than 30 in good health.

The rearrangement uses TRBV28 and TRBJ1-1; 8 nucleotides align to TRBD1. The germline gives CDR1 MDHEN, CDR2 SYDVKM. The CDR3 sequence is 12 residues long. V gave up 6 bases and J gave up 5 bases; unmatched junction bases: 2. As DNA, the CDR3 is TGTGCCAGCAGATGGACAGGGACTGAAGCTTTCTTT. Its translation is CASRWTGTEAFF.

This chain connects TRBV7-9 to TRBJ1-1, with TRBD1 identical over 8 bases. From germline, CDR1 is SEHNR and CDR2 FQNEAQ (reference sequence). This CDR3 region has 18 residues. The J segment lost 1 base and the V segment lost 0 bases, leaving 10 bases of the junction unmatched. The CDR3 DNA is TGTGCCAGCAGCTTAGCCCCCCTGCGGACAGGGTGGAACACTGAAGCTTTCTTT. Translated, it gives CASSLAPLRTGWNTEAFF.

The chain combines TRBV10-3 with TRBJ2-7; D remains unclear. The end of the DNA fits TRBJ2-5 better, so the J call may be wrong. The germline CDR1 and CDR2 sequences are ENHRY and SYGVKD. There are 14 residues in the CDR3. In DNA form, the CDR3 reads TGTGCCATCAGTGAGGCTGGCAGTCAAGAGACCCAGTACTTC. Its protein product is CAISEAGSQETQYF.

The table lists this clonotype with a few counts. This chain links TRBV10-3 with TRBJ2-3; D ambiguous. Germline CDR1 ENHRY, CDR2 SYGVKD. This CDR3 contains 14 residues. The V gene lost 10 bases and the J gene lost 3 bases, with 17 bases spanning the gap. As DNA, the CDR3 is TGTGCCACCCTAAGCTCCTTTTCTACAGATACGCAGTATTTT. Amino acids: CATLSSFSTDTQYF.

The V and J genes are TRBV20-1 and TRBJ2-2, with 7 bases matching TRBD2. Per germline, CDR1 DFQATT and CDR2 SNEGSKA (reference sequence). Trimming took 6 bases from V and 2 from J; bases not matched to a gene: 6. The CDR3 contains 14 residues. The CDR3 nucleotides read TGCAGTGCCTGGGGGAGGGGTAACACCGGGGAGCTGTTTTTT. It codes for CSAWGRGNTGELFF.

In its sample, this clonotype was seen a few times. V usage is TRBV25-1 and J usage is TRBJ1-2, with D uncertain. The CDR3 is 14 amino acids. Germline V gives CDR1 MGHDK, CDR2 SYGVNS. With 3 bases removed from V and 6 bases from J, the gap between germline ends came to 14 bases. The chain's CDR3 is CASSEADEMDGYTF. The CDR3 bases are TGTGCCAGCAGTGAGGCTGATGAGATGGATGGCTACACCTTC.

V is TRBV4-1 and J is TRBJ2-1; unclear D gene. The CDR3 covers 12 residues. The V gene lost 0 bases and the J gene lost 14 bases, with 11 bases spanning the gap. Germline values: CDR1 MGHRA, CDR2 YSYEKL. DNA of the CDR3: TGCGCCAGCAGCCAAGATAAAAGAGCCGAGTTCTTC. Protein: CASSQDKRAEFF.

The CDR3 region is CASSPGTLDREQYF. The CDR3 nucleotides are TGCGCCAGCAGCCCCGGGACCTTGGACAGGGAGCAGTACTTC. The J gene is TRBJ2-5, the V gene TRBV5-1, with 8 bases matching TRBD1. The CDR3 runs to 14 residues. In germline, CDR1 is SGHRS, CDR2 YFSETQ. The V segment lost 4 bases and the J segment 11 bases; nucleotides outside the gene matches: 13.

This clonotype was seen more than once but under ten times. The chain combines TRBV19 with TRBJ2-3; possible D gene TRBD2, 5 bases. The CDR3 runs to 15 residues. From germline, CDR1 is LNHDA and CDR2 SQIVND (reference sequence). V was trimmed by 5 bases and J by 2 bases, leaving 14 bases between them. CDR3: CASSPRTGFTDTQYF. In nucleotides, the CDR3 is TGTGCCAGTAGTCCCCGGACTGGATTCACAGATACGCAGTATTTT.

The CDR3 DNA sequence: TGTGCCAGCAGCGATCTAGCGGGATTCTACAATGAGCAGTTCTTC. Its translation is CASSDLAGFYNEQFF. This sequence joins TRBV9 and TRBJ2-1; 9 nucleotides align to TRBD2. The ends lost 3 bases at V and 3 bases at J; junction bases unmatched: 4. The CDR3 is 15 amino acids. Germline CDR1 SGDLS, CDR2 YYNGEE.

In this sample, this clonotype turned up a few times. V gene TRBV6-5 combines with J gene TRBJ2-7; D possibly corresponds to TRBD1 (6 bases). The CDR3 totals 16 residues. Germline V lookup: CDR1 MNHEY, CDR2 SVGAGI. V lost 0 bases, J lost 5 bases, and 17 bases lay in between. The CDR3 DNA sequence: TGTGCCAGCAGTTACTCCCCCGACAGGAAAGTCCACGAGCAGTACTTC. It translates to CASSYSPDRKVHEQYF.

This clonotype was seen more than once but under ten times. This chain joins TRBV12-3 or TRBV12-4 and TRBJ1-2; TRBD1 matches 11 bases. CDR3 size: 15 residues. With 5 bases clipped from V and 8 bases from J, the junction kept 10 bases outside the gene matches. Written as DNA, the CDR3 is TGTGCCAGCAGTGTCCCCGGACAGGGGGCTGGGGGCTACACCTTC. Its translation: CASSVPGQGAGGYTF.

In its sample, this clonotype was seen a few times. The rearrangement links TRBV11-2 to TRBJ2-1; 9 nucleotides match TRBD2. V lost 3 bases to trimming and J lost 4 bases; unmatched junction nucleotides: 16. The CDR3 runs 19 residues. Germline loops: CDR1 SGHAT, CDR2 FQNNGV. CDR3 loop: CASSFPKGPGLAPYNEQFF. CDR3 DNA sequence: TGTGCCAGCAGCTTCCCCAAGGGTCCAGGACTAGCGCCATACAATGAGCAGTTCTTC.

V gene TRBV30 combines with J gene TRBJ1-2, with D unresolved. The CDR3 has 14 residues. Germline V gene lookup returns CDR1 GTSNPN and CDR2 SVGIG (reference sequence). Trimming took off 1 base at V and 4 bases at J, with 13 bases between the two ends. CDR3 protein: CAWSDLTGSYGYTF. CDR3 nucleotide sequence: TGTGCCTGGAGTGATCTAACGGGCAGCTATGGCTACACCTTC.

Here the CDR3 DNA reads TGTGCCTGGAGTGAACGTCACAGGACGGCCTCAGATACGCAGTATTTT. Translating gives CAWSERHRTASDTQYF. V and J are TRBV30 and TRBJ2-3; perhaps TRBD1 as D (5 bases). CDR3 size: 16 residues. Trimming took 1 base from V and 4 from J, leaving 18 bases between them. The germline gives CDR1 GTSNPN, CDR2 SVGIG (reference sequence).

This clonotype was detected only a few times. The J gene is TRBJ1-1, the V gene TRBV5-1; perhaps TRBD1 as D (5 bases). Per germline, CDR1 SGHRS and CDR2 YFSETQ. CDR3 length: 15 amino acids. Trimming pared 2 bases from V and 3 bases from J, leaving 14 bases between. This chain's CDR3 is CASSFLPGRDTEAFF. The CDR3 bases are TGCGCCAGCAGCTTTTTGCCAGGGAGGGACACTGAAGCTTTCTTT.

This clonotype was picked up many times. The chain has TRBV5-1 and TRBJ2-7; 7 nucleotides match TRBD1. CDR3 length equals 14 residues. V gave up 4 bases and J gave up 7 bases; unmatched junction bases: 11. Germline CDR1 and CDR2: SGHRS and YFSETQ. CDR3 residues: CASSIPGQFVEQYF. The CDR3 DNA sequence: TGCGCCAGCAGCATCCCGGGACAGTTCGTAGAGCAGTACTTC.

This clonotype appeared a few times. The V gene is TRBV6-5, the J gene TRBJ1-1; D is unresolved. Germline loops: CDR1 MNHEY, CDR2 SVGAGI. Trimming stripped 7 bases from V and 0 bases from J, with 15 bases between. The CDR3 loop spans 15 amino acids. CDR3 protein: CASTLGPTLNTEAFF. For the CDR3, the DNA is TGTGCCAGCACCCTAGGACCTACTCTGAACACTGAAGCTTTCTTT.

This sequence joins TRBV4-2 and TRBJ1-5; D unresolved. The V and J ends lost 0 bases and 5 bases respectively, with 11 bases between them. The length of the CDR3 is 15 residues. Germline assignment: CDR1 LGHNA and CDR2 YNFKEQ. DNA for the CDR3: TGTGCCAGCAGCCAAGAAGGGCGCCGCGATCAGCCCCAGCATTTT. It translates to CASSQEGRRDQPQHF.

This clonotype appeared many times. The chain couples TRBV10-3 to TRBJ2-7; TRBD1 agrees at 7 bases. Germline lookup yields CDR1 ENHRY and CDR2 SYGVKD. The V segment lost 5 bases and the J segment 0 bases; nucleotides outside the gene matches: 13. This CDR3 is built from 17 residues. The CDR3 region is CAISLSLLTGNSYEQYF. Written as DNA, the CDR3 is TGTGCCATCAGTTTGTCGTTGTTGACAGGGAACTCCTACGAGCAGTACTTC.